Below are 27 T cell receptor beta chains sequenced from a single sample in a study of neurological immune-mediated disorders. Each CDR3 protein gets one entry after TCRdb re-called the 5' RACE reads with MiXCR. The sample holds 50,000 or so distinct CDR3 sequences; approximately 17% are singletons and the top ten take 4% to 5.5%. The material sequenced was PBMCs. The origin of the receptors is a man in his fifties or sixties in good health.

This clonotype was seen repeatedly, ten times or more. The genes are TRBV18 and TRBJ2-5, with unresolved D. V was cut by 5 bases and J by 4 bases, with 11 bases left in between. The germline V gene encodes CDR1 KGHSH and CDR2 LQKENI. The CDR3 spans 13 residues. The CDR3 here is CASSVGLSETQYF. The DNA of the CDR3 is TGTGCCAGCTCAGTAGGCCTTTCAGAGACCCAGTACTTC.

The V and J genes are TRBV30 and TRBJ2-5; either TRBD1 or TRBD2 may fit D (5 bases each). CDR3 length: 16 amino acids. Germline loops: CDR1 GTSNPN, CDR2 SVGIG (reference sequence). With 0 bases removed from V and 0 bases from J, the gap between germline ends came to 14 bases. CDR3 DNA sequence: TGTGCCTGGAGTGTAAAGACTTGGGGGAACCAAGAGACCCAGTACTTC. This translates into CAWSVKTWGNQETQYF.

This clonotype was picked up many times. The genes are TRBV11-2 and TRBJ2-2; 7 bases line up with TRBD2. V lost 6 bases, J lost 6 bases, and 7 bases stayed unmatched. The CDR3 totals 14 residues. Germline V gene sequence: CDR1 SGHAT, CDR2 FQNNGV. CDR3 region: CASRPSLASGELFF. The CDR3 DNA is TGTGCCAGCAGACCCTCACTAGCGTCCGGGGAGCTGTTTTTT.

This clonotype showed up many times. The chain joins TRBV28 to TRBJ2-7, with 7 positions matching TRBD2. The ends lost 8 bases at V and 2 bases at J; junction bases unmatched: 6. This CDR3 region has 13 residues. The germline V gene has CDR1 MDHEN and CDR2 SYDVKM. The CDR3 nucleotides are TGTGCCAGCTTGGGGAGGGATCCCTACGAGCAGTACTTC. Its translation is CASLGRDPYEQYF.

A word on this clonotype: One end of the junction fails to match germline, which may point to a read error. This chain uses TRBV29-1 with TRBJ2-2, with TRBD1 matching 7 bases. From germline, CDR1 is SQVTM and CDR2 ANQGSEA. The CDR3 consists of 14 residues. The CDR3 reads CSVEQGENTGELFF. The CDR3 DNA reads TGCAGCGTTGAACAGGGGGAGAACACCGGGGAACTGTTTTTT.

This clonotype was counted at least ten times. The chain carries TRBV5-1 and TRBJ2-3; D not resolved. Deletions cut 1 base from V and 7 bases from J, with 13 bases between. In germline, CDR1 is SGHRS, CDR2 YFSETQ. This CDR3 is 14 amino acids long. The DNA of the CDR3 is TGCGCCAGCAGCTTGTTCCCGTACACGAATACGCAGTATTTT. Its translation is CASSLFPYTNTQYF.

In its sample, this clonotype was seen many times. V and J are TRBV20-1 and TRBJ2-4, with 8 bases lining up with TRBD1. The CDR3 is made up of 13 amino acids. CDR1 is DFQATT, CDR2 SNEGSKA, per germline (reference sequence). Trimming cost V 7 bases and J 7 bases; bases outside gene matches: 9. The CDR3 sequence: CSGRPGGLNIQYF. DNA for the CDR3: TGCAGTGGCAGACCAGGGGGCTTGAACATTCAGTACTTC.

This clonotype was recorded many times. The genes are TRBV7-3 and TRBJ2-1; the D is unclear. CDR1 and CDR2 from the germline V gene are SGHTA and FQGTGA. The CDR3 consists of 15 residues. Between the trimmed V and J ends, which lost 2 bases and 2 bases, there was a span of 10 bases. Here the CDR3 DNA reads TGTGCCAGCAGCTTATCCTTGAGCGCCTACAATGAGCAGTTCTTC. Amino acids: CASSLSLSAYNEQFF.

This clonotype came up a few times. This chain connects TRBV20-1 to TRBJ2-2; 8 nucleotides agree with TRBD1. This CDR3 contains 17 residues. J gave up 4 bases and V 1 base, and 11 bases lay outside the gene matches. The germline V gene encodes CDR1 DFQATT and CDR2 SNEGSKA (reference sequence). CDR3 loop: CSARGSWTGQGTGELFF. In DNA form, the CDR3 reads TGCAGTGCTAGAGGATCGTGGACAGGGCAAGGCACCGGGGAGCTGTTTTTT.

This clonotype was counted many times. The rearrangement links TRBV3-1 to TRBJ2-7; D perhaps matches TRBD2 (5 bases). This CDR3 has 13 residues. Germline V gene lookup returns CDR1 LGHDT and CDR2 YNNKEL (reference sequence). V lost 4 bases to trimming and J lost 3 bases, with 10 bases between them. Written as DNA, the CDR3 is TGTGCCAGCAGCCTCTTAAGCGGCTACGAGCAGTACTTC. Amino acids: CASSLLSGYEQYF.

This clonotype was picked up many times. This chain joins TRBV7-6 and TRBJ1-6; 7 bases line up with TRBD1. CDR3 length equals 14 residues. The germline gives CDR1 SGHVS, CDR2 FNYEAQ. V trimming: 5 bases; J trimming: 10 bases; junction bases outside the gene matches: 8. As DNA, the CDR3 is TGTGCCAGCAGCCCCTTGCAGGGGGGATCACCCCTCCACTTT. Amino acids: CASSPLQGGSPLHF.

This clonotype appeared many times. This chain joins TRBV12-3 or TRBV12-4 and TRBJ2-6; D gene uncertain. V shed 3 bases and J shed 2 bases, with 11 bases lying between them. This CDR3 spans 16 amino acids. CDR3 nucleotide sequence: TGTGCCAGCAGTTTGAGGTTGCCACCTGGGGCCAACGTCCTGACTTTC. It codes for CASSLRLPPGANVLTF.

The V call is TRBV27, the J call TRBJ1-2; weak D call: TRBD1 (6 bases). The CDR3 runs to 15 residues. CDR1 is MNHEY, CDR2 SMNVEV, per germline (reference sequence). The V end lost 5 bases, the J end lost 7 bases, and 20 bases lay between the germline ends. CDR3 loop: CASSPKRGRDVGYTF. CDR3 bases: TGTGCCAGCAGTCCTAAACGGGGGCGAGATGTTGGCTACACCTTC.

Ten or more counts support this clonotype. An end of the junction does not agree with germline; a read error may underlie this. The CDR3: CASSLGVRGLDSF. As DNA, the CDR3 is TGTGCCAGCAGTTTAGGGGTTAGAGGGCTAGATAGCTTC. This sequence joins TRBV12-3 or TRBV12-4 and TRBJ2-4; tentative D call: TRBD2 (5 bases). The CDR3 is 13 amino acids.

This clonotype was detected many times. The chain recombines TRBV5-1 with TRBJ2-4; D is unresolved. Per germline, CDR1 SGHRS and CDR2 YFSETQ. This CDR3 region has 13 residues. V dropped 5 bases and J dropped 6 bases, with 12 bases sitting between them. Here the CDR3 reads CASSSEALNIQYF. For the CDR3, the DNA is TGCGCCAGCAGTTCTGAGGCCTTAAACATTCAGTACTTC.

This clonotype was observed at least ten times. CDR3 protein: CAISERSSETSVTEQFF. CDR3 DNA sequence: TGTGCCATCAGTGAAAGGTCGTCAGAGACTAGCGTCACCGAGCAGTTCTTC. The chain uses TRBV10-3 and TRBJ2-1; 8 nucleotides line up with TRBD2. The V gene's germline CDR1 is ENHRY and CDR2 SYGVKD. CDR3 length: 17 residues. After removal of 3 bases from V and 10 bases from J, the junction contained 17 bases not matched to a gene.

This clonotype was seen repeatedly, ten times or more. The chain combines TRBV6-2 or TRBV6-3 with TRBJ1-5; 9 bases map to TRBD1. Trimming at V came to 5 bases and at J to 2 bases, leaving 4 bases not matched to a gene. Germline V lookup: CDR1 MNHEY, CDR2 SVGEGT. This CDR3 contains 15 residues. The DNA for the CDR3 is TGTGCCAGCAGTACGCGACAGGGGGGCAATCAGCCCCAGCATTTT. Its protein product is CASSTRQGGNQPQHF.

This clonotype was observed at least ten times. V gene TRBV7-2 combines with J gene TRBJ1-6; D uncertain. CDR3 size: 15 residues. Trimming pared 2 bases from V and 5 bases from J, leaving 10 bases between. Per the germline V gene, CDR1 is SGHTA and CDR2 is FQGNSA. The CDR3 nucleotides are TGTGCCAGCAGCTTATATAGGGTCGATAATTCACCCCTCCACTTT. Residues: CASSLYRVDNSPLHF.

This clonotype was observed at least ten times. The rearrangement uses TRBV20-1 and TRBJ2-3; D is perhaps TRBD1 or TRBD2 (5 bases each). Trimming cost V 8 bases and J 2 bases, with 17 bases left between them. CDR1 is DFQATT and CDR2 is SNEGSKA in the germline V gene (reference sequence). The CDR3 totals 14 residues. DNA for the CDR3: TGCAGTCCCATCGGGGCGTTGAACACAGATACGCAGTATTTT. It yields the protein CSPIGALNTDTQYF.

This rearrangement joins TRBV10-3 to TRBJ2-1; 12 nucleotides agree with TRBD2. Trimming took 2 bases from V and 9 from J; bases not matched to a gene: 11. This CDR3 has 17 amino acids. The germline V gene has CDR1 ENHRY and CDR2 SYGVKD. CDR3 region: CAISEGGSTSGRSEQFF. The CDR3 bases are TGTGCCATCAGTGAGGGGGGGAGCACTAGCGGGAGGTCTGAGCAGTTCTTC.

This clonotype showed up many times. The chain carries TRBV20-1 and TRBJ2-5; D not resolved. Trimming shortened V by 0 bases and J by 0 bases, and 11 bases separated the two germline ends. Per the germline V gene, CDR1 is DFQATT and CDR2 is SNEGSKA (reference sequence). The length of the CDR3 is 15 residues. The CDR3 is CSAREAGRDQETQYF. Here the CDR3 DNA reads TGCAGTGCTAGAGAAGCAGGACGGGACCAAGAGACCCAGTACTTC.

This clonotype has more than one count but fewer than ten. The genes are TRBV29-1 and TRBJ2-7; D unresolved. The CDR3 totals 13 residues. Germline CDR1 reads SQVTM; CDR2 reads ANQGSEA. Trimming pared 6 bases from V and 3 bases from J, leaving 15 bases between. CDR3 sequence reads: CSVRQTEFYEQYF. In DNA form, the CDR3 reads TGCAGCGTCAGACAAACAGAATTCTACGAGCAGTACTTC.

This clonotype was found many times. The chain links TRBV7-3 to TRBJ1-1, with D tentatively TRBD1 (5 bases). The CDR3 spans 14 residues. The germline V gene encodes CDR1 SGHTA and CDR2 FQGTGA. V was cut by 2 bases and J by 4 bases, with 11 bases left in between. This CDR3 is CASSLGAGSTEAFF. The DNA of the CDR3 is TGTGCCAGCAGCTTAGGGGCCGGGTCCACTGAAGCTTTCTTT.

This clonotype was counted many times. The CDR3 bases are TGCAGTGCTAGAGCCTCCGGGACGGGTCAGTTCTTC. It specifies CSARASGTGQFF. The genes are TRBV20-1 and TRBJ2-1; D assignment may be TRBD1 or TRBD2 (5 bases each). Germline V CDR1 and CDR2: DFQATT, SNEGSKA (reference sequence). V lost 1 base, J lost 13 bases, and 14 bases lay in between. CDR3 length: 12 amino acids.

This clonotype was observed many times. V usage is TRBV28 and J usage is TRBJ2-3; tentatively, D is TRBD1 or TRBD2 (5 bases each). V shed 2 bases and J shed 2 bases, with 8 bases lying between them. The CDR3 runs to 14 residues. Germline assignment: CDR1 MDHEN and CDR2 SYDVKM. As DNA, the CDR3 is TGTGCCAGCAGTTTACCGGGGCCCACAGATACGCAGTATTTT. This translates into CASSLPGPTDTQYF.

This clonotype was observed many times. The J gene is TRBJ2-1, the V gene TRBV6-5; D unresolved. CDR1 and CDR2 from the germline V gene are MNHEY and SVGAGI. The CDR3 is made up of 13 amino acids. V was trimmed by 8 bases and J by 8 bases, leaving 16 bases between them. The DNA of the CDR3 is TGTGCCAGCCTCCGGCCAATGACCTATGAGCAGTTCTTC. Amino acid sequence: CASLRPMTYEQFF.

This clonotype was counted ten times or more. As DNA, the CDR3 is TGTGCCAGCAGCTTCCGGGGGGGGAGCAATCAGCCCCAGCATTTT. Protein: CASSFRGGSNQPQHF. The chain links TRBV7-2 to TRBJ1-5; TRBD1 is a possible D gene (5 bases). Trimming shortened V by 3 bases and J by 1 base, and 10 bases separated the two germline ends. CDR3 length equals 15 residues. Germline CDR1 and CDR2: SGHTA and FQGNSA. The full variable domain, its missing parts supplied by reference TRBV7-2 and TRBJ1-5, is GAGVSQSPSNKVTEKGKDVELRCDPISGHTALYWYRQSLGQGLEFLIYFQGNSAPDKSGLPSDRFSAERTGGSVSTLTIQRTQQEDSAVYLCASSFRGGSNQPQHFGDGTRLSIL.